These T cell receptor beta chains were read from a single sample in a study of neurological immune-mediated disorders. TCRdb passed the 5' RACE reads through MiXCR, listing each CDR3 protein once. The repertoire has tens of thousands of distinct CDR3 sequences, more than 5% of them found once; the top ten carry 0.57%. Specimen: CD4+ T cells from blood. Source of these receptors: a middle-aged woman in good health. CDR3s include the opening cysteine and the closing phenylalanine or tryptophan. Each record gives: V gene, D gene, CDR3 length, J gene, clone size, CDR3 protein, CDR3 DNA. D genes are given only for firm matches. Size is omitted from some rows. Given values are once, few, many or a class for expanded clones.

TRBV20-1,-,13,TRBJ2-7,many,CSASIPDLYEQYF,TGCAGTGCTAGTATCCCGGACCTCTACGAGCAGTACTTC
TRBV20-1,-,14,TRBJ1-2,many,CSARDVGKDYGYTF,TGCAGTGCTAGAGATGTCGGGAAAGACTATGGCTACACCTTC
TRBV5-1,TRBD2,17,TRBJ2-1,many,CASSFGWREGRGNEQFF,TGCGCCAGCAGCTTCGGATGGCGGGAGGGCCGTGGCAATGAGCAGTTCTTC
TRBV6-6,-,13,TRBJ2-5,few,CANSPTRRETQYF,TGTGCCAACAGCCCGACACGGCGAGAGACCCAGTACTTC
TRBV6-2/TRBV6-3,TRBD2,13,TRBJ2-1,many,CASSGTSGRVQFF,TGTGCCAGCAGCGGGACTAGCGGGAGGGTGCAGTTCTTC
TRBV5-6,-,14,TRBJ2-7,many,CASSLAQGTYEQYF,TGTGCCAGCAGCTTGGCACAGGGCACCTACGAGCAGTACTTC
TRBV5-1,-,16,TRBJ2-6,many,CASSLGGSAGANVLTF,TGCGCCAGCAGCTTGGGCGGGTCTGCTGGGGCCAACGTCCTGACTTTC
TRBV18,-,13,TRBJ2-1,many,CASSLAGDHEQFF,TGTGCCAGCTCACTGGCAGGGGACCATGAGCAGTTCTTC
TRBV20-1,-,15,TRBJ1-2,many,CSARGGAPGYYGYTF,TGCAGTGCTAGAGGGGGGGCCCCGGGTTACTATGGCTACACCTTC
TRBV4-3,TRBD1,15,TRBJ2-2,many,CASSPDRVGTGELFF,TGCGCCAGCAGCCCCGACAGGGTGGGCACCGGGGAGCTGTTTTTT
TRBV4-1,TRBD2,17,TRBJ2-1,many,CASSRPPGTSTYNEQFF,TGCGCCAGCAGCCGCCCCCCCGGGACTAGTACCTACAATGAGCAGTTCTTC
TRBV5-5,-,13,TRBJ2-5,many,CASSLSGQETQYF,TGTGCCAGCAGCTTAAGTGGACAAGAGACCCAGTACTTC
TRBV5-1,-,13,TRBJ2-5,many,CASSRAREETQYF,TGCGCCAGCAGCAGGGCCCGAGAAGAGACCCAGTACTTC
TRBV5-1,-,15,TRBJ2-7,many,CASSLAVGGGYEQYF,TGCGCCAGCAGCTTGGCAGTAGGGGGTGGCTACGAGCAGTACTTC
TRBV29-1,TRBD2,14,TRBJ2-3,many,CSVAGGPSTDTQYF,TGCAGCGTTGCGGGAGGGCCCTCCACAGATACGCAGTATTTT
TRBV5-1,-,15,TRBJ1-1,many,CASRERGQLNTEAFF,TGCGCCAGCAGGGAACGCGGACAGCTGAACACTGAAGCTTTCTTT
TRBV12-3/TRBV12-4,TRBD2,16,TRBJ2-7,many,CASSPSRGLAGGLQYF,TGTGCCAGCAGTCCCAGTCGTGGACTAGCGGGAGGTCTGCAGTACTTC
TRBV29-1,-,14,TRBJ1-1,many,CSVGLTVLNTEAFF,TGCAGCGTGGGACTGACGGTACTGAACACTGAAGCTTTCTTT
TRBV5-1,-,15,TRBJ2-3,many,CATNGGGLSTDTQYF,TGCGCCACAAATGGTGGCGGCCTCAGCACAGATACGCAGTATTTT
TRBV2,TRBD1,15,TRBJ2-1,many,CASYTLRTGVNEQFF,TGTGCCAGCTACACTCTCCGGACAGGAGTCAATGAGCAGTTCTTC
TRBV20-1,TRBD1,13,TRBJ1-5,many,CSLTQGAVQPQHF,TGCAGTCTAACGCAGGGGGCCGTTCAGCCCCAGCATTTT
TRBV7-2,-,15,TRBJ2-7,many,CASSVWDRSSYEQYF,TGTGCCAGCAGCGTATGGGACCGTAGCTCCTACGAGCAGTACTTC
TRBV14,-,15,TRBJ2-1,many,CASSQELLPLNEQFF,TGTGCCAGCAGCCAAGAACTATTACCTCTCAATGAGCAGTTCTTC
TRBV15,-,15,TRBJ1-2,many,CATSRRGETNYGYTF,TGTGCCACCAGCAGACGAGGGGAAACCAACTATGGCTACACCTTC
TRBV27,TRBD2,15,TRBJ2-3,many,CASSLGAGGADTQYF,TGTGCCAGCAGTCTGGGGGCGGGAGGGGCAGATACGCAGTATTTT
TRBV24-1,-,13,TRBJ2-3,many,CATGVTHTDTQYF,TGTGCCACCGGCGTTACCCACACAGATACGCAGTATTTT
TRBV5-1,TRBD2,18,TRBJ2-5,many,CASSPSSGLADIQETQYF,TGCGCCAGCAGCCCTTCATCGGGACTAGCGGACATCCAAGAGACCCAGTACTTC
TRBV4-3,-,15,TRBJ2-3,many,CASSLAGHFTDTQYF,TGCGCCAGCAGCCTCGCGGGACACTTCACAGATACGCAGTATTTT
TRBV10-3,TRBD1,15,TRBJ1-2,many,CAISVAPGQGHGYTF,TGTGCCATCAGTGTAGCCCCGGGACAGGGCCATGGCTACACCTTC
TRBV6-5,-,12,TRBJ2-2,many,CASRGEYGELFF,TGTGCCAGCAGGGGGGAATATGGGGAGCTGTTTTTT
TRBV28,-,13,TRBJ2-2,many,CASTREFAGELFF,TGTGCCAGCACTCGGGAGTTTGCCGGGGAGCTGTTTTTT
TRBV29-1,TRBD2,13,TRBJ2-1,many,CSVGGLAALEQFF,TGCAGCGTTGGAGGACTAGCGGCTCTTGAGCAGTTCTTC
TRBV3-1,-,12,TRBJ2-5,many,CASSFREETQYF,TGTGCCAGCAGCTTCAGGGAAGAGACCCAGTACTTC
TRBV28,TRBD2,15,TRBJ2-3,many,CASSFGLGETDTQYF,TGTGCCAGCAGTTTCGGACTAGGGGAAACAGATACGCAGTATTTT
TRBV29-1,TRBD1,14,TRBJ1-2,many,CSVLGTASNYGYTF,TGCAGCGTCCTAGGGACAGCCTCTAACTATGGCTACACCTTC
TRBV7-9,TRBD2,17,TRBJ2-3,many,CASSSRISGSVSDTQYF,TGTGCCAGCAGCTCCCGGATAAGCGGGAGCGTATCAGATACGCAGTATTTT
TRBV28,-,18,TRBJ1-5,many,CASSLSPGLGSLDQPQHF,TGTGCCAGCAGTTTAAGTCCGGGACTAGGGAGTCTTGATCAGCCCCAGCATTTT
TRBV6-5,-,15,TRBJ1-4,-,CASSYSGGRGEKLFF,TGTGCCAGCAGTTACTCGGGGGGAAGGGGTGAAAAACTGTTTTTT
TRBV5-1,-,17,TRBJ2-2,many,CASRRQGTGANTGELFF,TGCGCCAGCAGGAGGCAGGGGACCGGAGCGAACACCGGGGAGCTGTTTTTT
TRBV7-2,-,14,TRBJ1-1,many,CASTFRDLSTEAFF,TGTGCCAGCACCTTCCGGGACCTCAGCACTGAAGCTTTCTTT
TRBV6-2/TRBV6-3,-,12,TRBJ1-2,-,CATTGTPYGYTF,TGTGCCACCACCGGGACACCCTATGGCTACACCTTC
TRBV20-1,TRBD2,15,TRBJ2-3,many,CSARWLAGTADTQYF,TGCAGTGCTAGATGGTTAGCGGGAACGGCAGATACGCAGTATTTT
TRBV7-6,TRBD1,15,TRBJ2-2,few,CASRRTTGSTGELFF,TGTGCCAGCAGACGGACGACAGGGAGCACCGGGGAGCTGTTTTTT
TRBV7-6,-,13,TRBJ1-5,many,CASSLALDQPQHF,TGTGCCAGCAGCTTAGCCCTAGATCAGCCCCAGCATTTT
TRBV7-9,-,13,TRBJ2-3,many,CASSWVGTDTQYF,TGTGCCAGCAGTTGGGTCGGCACAGATACGCAGTATTTT
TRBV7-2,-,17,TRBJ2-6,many,CASSLALTGTGANVLTF,TGTGCCAGCAGCTTAGCGCTAACCGGGACTGGGGCCAACGTCCTGACTTTC
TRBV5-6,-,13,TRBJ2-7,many,CASSLWATYEQYF,TGTGCCAGCAGCTTGTGGGCCACCTACGAGCAGTACTTC